Presented here are 5 T cell receptor beta chains from one specimen sequenced in a study of blood T cell repertoires in COVID-19. Clones were sequenced by immunoSEQ multiplex PCR, and TCRdb holds only the in-frame ones, with some missing. The top ten clones hold roughly 4% of a sample with over 250,000 clones, about 87% of them seen once. The source material was peripheral blood. The receptors derive from a man aged 60 to 75 who had recovered from COVID-19.

The V call is TRBV6-1, the J call TRBJ1-3; D unclear. Trimming cost V 3 bases and J 0 bases, with 6 bases left between them. CDR3 length: 14 residues. CDR1 MNHNS and CDR2 SASEGT come from the germline V gene. The CDR3 DNA follows: TGTGCCAGCAGTGACCGGAGCTCTGGAAACACCATATATTTT. Its translation: CASSDRSSGNTIYF.

V usage is TRBV7-2 and J usage is TRBJ2-5; 11 nucleotides align to TRBD2. CDR1 SGHTA and CDR2 FQGNSA come from the germline V gene. This CDR3 has 15 amino acids. With 4 bases clipped from V and 5 bases from J, the junction kept 6 bases outside the gene matches. CDR3 protein: CASSSPRLAGETQYF. CDR3 bases: TGTGCCAGCAGCTCTCCTAGACTAGCGGGGGAGACCCAGTACTTC.

This clone was seen a single time. This sequence joins TRBV24-1 and TRBJ1-2, with TRBD1 identical over 7 bases. CDR3 length: 16 residues. The V segment lost 3 bases and the J segment 5 bases; nucleotides outside the gene matches: 11. Per the germline V gene, CDR1 is KGHDR and CDR2 is SFDVKD. The chain's CDR3 is CATSDAAGTAAYGYTF. The CDR3 region has the DNA TGTGCCACCAGTGATGCCGCCGGGACAGCAGCATATGGCTACACCTTC.

Concerning this clone itself: This CDR3 is also generated by other DNA sequences in the sample. This chain links TRBV14 with TRBJ1-1; D remains ambiguous. The CDR3 consists of 13 residues. Trimming took 0 bases from V and 1 from J, leaving 3 bases between them. Per the germline V gene, CDR1 is SGHDN and CDR2 is FVKESK. Here the CDR3 DNA reads TGTGCCAGCAGCCAAGACCGGAACACTGAAGCTTTCTTT. Encoded protein: CASSQDRNTEAFF.

V gene TRBV6-5 combines with J gene TRBJ2-7, with 7 bases that match TRBD1. V shed 4 bases, J shed 2 bases, and the junction held 8 bases outside the gene matches. This CDR3 comprises 15 residues. Germline assignment: CDR1 MNHEY and CDR2 SVGAGI. CDR3 sequence: CASSFSGGRPYEQYF. CDR3 DNA sequence: TGTGCCAGCAGTTTCTCAGGGGGAAGGCCCTACGAGCAGTACTTC.